The 10 T cell receptor beta chains below come from one sample, sequenced in a study of Graves' ophthalmopathy and Graves' hyperthyroidism. RNA transcripts were the source from which TCR beta CDR3 regions were amplified. The authors performed first-round RT-PCR with HTBI primers and then a second-round multiplex PCR. TCRdb reanalysed the multiplex PCR reads using MiXCR and keeps one entry per CDR3 protein. This sample carries about 1.1 million distinct CDR3 sequences, about 40% of them seen once, and the ten largest clones take around 10%. The source material was peripheral blood or thyroid tissue (not recorded which). Receptors originate from an adult man with Graves' hyperthyroidism.

Turning to this clonotype: Since a much larger clone is just one base distant, this may be a read error. The chain uses TRBV10-3 and TRBJ1-6; a weak D match, TRBD1 (5 bases). The length of the CDR3 is 14 residues. Germline values: CDR1 ENHRY, CDR2 SYGVKD. Between the trimmed V and J ends, which lost 5 bases and 10 bases, there was a span of 15 bases. Here the CDR3 reads CAISRPPRGSPLHF. As DNA, the CDR3 is TGTGCCATCAGTAGGCCTCCGCGGGGCTCACCCCTCCACTTT.

This clonotype was seen many times. The rearrangement links TRBV10-2 to TRBJ2-2; D is unresolved. This CDR3 spans 12 amino acids. V dropped 8 bases and J dropped 5 bases, with 9 bases sitting between them. The germline CDR1 and CDR2 sequences are WSHSY and SAAADI. CDR3 region: CASSHGTGELFF. The CDR3 nucleotides read TGCGCCAGCTCCCACGGTACCGGGGAGCTGTTTTTT.

This clonotype showed up just a few times. Being one base from a much bigger clone, this may be a read error. The conserved final phenylalanine or tryptophan is absent from the CDR3, which likely points to a read error. This chain connects TRBV2 to TRBJ1-6, with D hard to call. Germline values: CDR1 SNHLY, CDR2 FYNNEI. V dropped 0 bases and J dropped 6 bases, with 12 bases sitting between them. The CDR3 runs to 16 residues. Here the CDR3 reads CASSEALRGSNSPLHL. CDR3 bases: TGTGCCAGCAGTGAAGCGCTCCGGGGATCTAATTCACCCCTCCACCTT.

This clonotype appeared a few times. The chain has TRBV28 and TRBJ2-2; TRBD2 aligns across 10 bases. This CDR3 has 15 amino acids. Germline lookup yields CDR1 MDHEN and CDR2 SYDVKM. Germline trimming cut 6 bases from V and 1 base from J; bases unmatched to any gene: 2. CDR3 in amino acids: CASRPSGRNTGELFF. The CDR3 bases are TGTGCCAGCAGGCCTAGCGGGAGGAACACCGGGGAGCTGTTTTTT. Together with reference TRBV28 and TRBJ2-2, the CDR3 gives the full variable domain: DVKVTQSSRYLVKRTGEKVFLECVQDMDHENMFWYRQDPGLGLRLIYFSYDVKMKEKGDIPEGYSVSREKKERFSLILESASTNQTSMYLCASRPSGRNTGELFFGEGSRLTVL.

This clonotype was counted many times. The chain recombines TRBV12-5 with TRBJ2-5; D tentatively fits TRBD1 or TRBD2 (5 bases each). This CDR3 comprises 15 residues. The germline V gene encodes CDR1 LGHNT and CDR2 FRNRAP. Deletions cut 5 bases from V and 2 bases from J, with 15 bases between. The CDR3 protein is CASGNRDGIQETQYF. The CDR3 DNA reads TGTGCTAGTGGTAACCGGGACGGAATACAAGAGACCCAGTACTTC.

The V gene is TRBV15, the J gene TRBJ1-4, with D uncertain. CDR1 and CDR2 from the germline V gene are LNHNV and YYDKDF (reference sequence). The germline V and J ends were trimmed by 1 base and 7 bases, with 10 bases remaining between them. The CDR3 totals 14 residues. The CDR3 DNA sequence: TGTGCCACCAGCAGAGTTGGGTATAGTGAAAAACTGTTTTTT. Translated: CATSRVGYSEKLFF.

This clonotype was observed at least ten times. V usage is TRBV20-1 and J usage is TRBJ2-7; 11 bases are shared with TRBD2. This CDR3 region has 12 residues. CDR1 DFQATT and CDR2 SNEGSKA come from the germline V gene (reference sequence). The CDR3 DNA sequence: TGCAGCACTAGCGGGAGTATATACGAGCAGTACTTC. Protein product: CSTSGSIYEQYF.

In this sample, this clonotype turned up a few times. The chain recombines TRBV20-1 with TRBJ1-1; D possibly corresponds to TRBD1 (5 bases). The CDR3 extends over 15 amino acids. The germline gives CDR1 DFQATT, CDR2 SNEGSKA (reference sequence). Between the trimmed V and J ends, which lost 3 bases and 0 bases, there was a span of 14 bases. For the CDR3, the DNA is TGCAGTGCTAGCGGGGGTGGGGGGTTGAACACTGAAGCTTTCTTT. It translates to CSASGGGGLNTEAFF.

On this clonotype itself: A junction boundary mismatches the germline segment, possibly from a read error. The rearrangement uses TRBV10-3 and TRBJ2-2, with a possible D match to TRBD2 (5 bases). The CDR3 totals 14 residues. Germline CDR1 is ENHRY and CDR2 is SYGVKD. CDR3 nucleotide sequence: TGTGCCATCAGTGCCTTTGGTTTAACCGGGGAGCTGCTTTTT. It specifies CAISAFGLTGELLF.

For this clonotype: This clone may be a read error of a much larger clone one base away. V usage is TRBV5-4 and J usage is TRBJ1-5; D gene unclear. Germline lookup yields CDR1 SGHNT and CDR2 YYREEE (reference sequence). V gave up 0 bases and J gave up 9 bases, with 13 bases separating them. This CDR3 is 14 amino acids long. CDR3 loop: CASSLDGPGRPQHF. The CDR3 DNA sequence: TGTGCCAGCAGCTTGGATGGGCCGGGCCGGCCCCAGCATTTT.